A selection of T cell receptor beta chains follows, all from one sample in a study of shared clonotypes between healthy human individuals. TCRdb's table, derived via immunoSEQ multiplex PCR, lists solely in-frame clones and lacks some. The sample carries about 580,000 clones, 95% to 98% recorded once. Source material: naive CD8+ T cells sorted from blood. Receptors were obtained from a man aged 30-40 years in good health. Both conserved end residues are part of each CDR3. Each record gives: V gene, D gene, clone size, J gene, CDR3 DNA, CDR3 protein. A D gene is named only where the DNA matches it firmly. Only some rows state a clone size, as once, few, many or a class for expanded clones.

v_gene: TRBV5-1; d_gene: NA; abundance: NA; j_gene: TRBJ2-1; CDR3nt: TGCGCCAGCAGCTTAGCGCCCTACAATGAGCAGTTCTTC; CDR3aa: CASSLAPYNEQFF
v_gene: TRBV6-6; d_gene: NA; abundance: NA; j_gene: TRBJ2-7; CDR3nt: TGTGCCAGCAGACGCGACAGCAACTCCTACGAGCAGTACTTC; CDR3aa: CASRRDSNSYEQYF
v_gene: TRBV7-8; d_gene: NA; abundance: NA; j_gene: TRBJ2-3; CDR3nt: TGTGCCAGCAGCTTAGCGCTGACAGATACGCAGTATTTT; CDR3aa: CASSLALTDTQYF
v_gene: TRBV7-8; d_gene: NA; abundance: NA; j_gene: TRBJ2-2; CDR3nt: TGTGCCAGCAGCTCGATTATCTGGACCGGGGAGCTGTTTTTT; CDR3aa: CASSSIIWTGELFF
v_gene: TRBV7-9; d_gene: NA; abundance: once; j_gene: TRBJ1-4; CDR3nt: TGTGCCAGCAGCTTACAACAGGAACCAACTAATGAAAAACTGTTTTTT; CDR3aa: CASSLQQEPTNEKLFF
v_gene: TRBV7-9; d_gene: TRBD2; abundance: NA; j_gene: TRBJ2-3; CDR3nt: TGTGCCAGCAGCCCCGGGGGGGTCCTTAGCACAGATACGCAGTATTTT; CDR3aa: CASSPGGVLSTDTQYF
v_gene: TRBV7-9; d_gene: NA; abundance: NA; j_gene: TRBJ2-1; CDR3nt: TGTGCCAGCACCCCACATGGGGGGCGCGGTCCCTACAATGAGCAGTTCTTC; CDR3aa: CASTPHGGRGPYNEQFF
v_gene: TRBV7-6; d_gene: NA; abundance: NA; j_gene: TRBJ2-3; CDR3nt: TGTGCCAGCAGCCCCTCCTTGGGCAGCACAGATACGCAGTATTTT; CDR3aa: CASSPSLGSTDTQYF
v_gene: TRBV9; d_gene: TRBD1; abundance: once; j_gene: TRBJ2-3; CDR3nt: TGTGCCAGCAGCCCCCAGGGGGCACTCACAGATACGCAGTATTTT; CDR3aa: CASSPQGALTDTQYF
v_gene: TRBV28; d_gene: NA; abundance: NA; j_gene: TRBJ1-4; CDR3nt: TGTGCCAGCAGCCTACTACAGGCCCGGCAGGAAAAACTGTTTTTT; CDR3aa: CASSLLQARQEKLFF
v_gene: TRBV7-9; d_gene: TRBD2; abundance: NA; j_gene: TRBJ2-2; CDR3nt: TGTGCCAGCAGCCTTACTAGCGGGAGGAGAGGTAACGCCGGGGAGCTGTTTTTT; CDR3aa: CASSLTSGRRGNAGELFF
v_gene: TRBV5-1; d_gene: NA; abundance: NA; j_gene: TRBJ2-7; CDR3nt: TGCGCCAGCAGCCCGGCCGGGGACACCTACGAGCAGTACTTC; CDR3aa: CASSPAGDTYEQYF
v_gene: TRBV27; d_gene: TRBD2; abundance: NA; j_gene: TRBJ2-1; CDR3nt: TGTGCCAGCAGTTTAATCCTAGCGGGAGTATACAATGAGCAGTTCTTC; CDR3aa: CASSLILAGVYNEQFF
v_gene: TRBV27; d_gene: NA; abundance: NA; j_gene: TRBJ1-2; CDR3nt: TGTGCCAGCAGTTTTGACGGCCTTCGAGGCTACACCTTC; CDR3aa: CASSFDGLRGYTF
v_gene: TRBV28; d_gene: TRBD1; abundance: NA; j_gene: TRBJ2-1; CDR3nt: TGTGCCAGCAGCCTGGGACAGGGGGCATCGAATGAGCAGTTCTTC; CDR3aa: CASSLGQGASNEQFF
v_gene: TRBV9; d_gene: NA; abundance: NA; j_gene: TRBJ1-3; CDR3nt: TGTGCCAGCAGCGTAGGAGGGAGGCTATCCGGAAACACCATATATTTT; CDR3aa: CASSVGGRLSGNTIYF
v_gene: TRBV7-9; d_gene: NA; abundance: NA; j_gene: TRBJ2-1; CDR3nt: TGTGCCAGCAGCCCGGGGGTTGGGGAGCAGTTCTTC; CDR3aa: CASSPGVGEQFF
v_gene: TRBV5-4; d_gene: TRBD2; abundance: NA; j_gene: TRBJ2-3; CDR3nt: TGTGCCAGCAGCTACGGACTAGCGGTAGGAGGGGGGATCACAGATACGCAGTATTTT; CDR3aa: CASSYGLAVGGGITDTQYF
v_gene: TRBV7-2; d_gene: TRBD1; abundance: NA; j_gene: TRBJ2-7; CDR3nt: TGTGCCAGCAGCTTAATAGGGGGCAACGAGCAGTACTTC; CDR3aa: CASSLIGGNEQYF
v_gene: TRBV6-5; d_gene: NA; abundance: NA; j_gene: TRBJ2-1; CDR3nt: TGTGCCAGCAGTTACGCCGGGCCTTCCGATGAGCAGTTCTTC; CDR3aa: CASSYAGPSDEQFF
v_gene: TRBV7-9; d_gene: TRBD2; abundance: NA; j_gene: TRBJ2-1; CDR3nt: TGTGCCAGCAGCATCTCGACCGGGGAGGGGGAGCAGTTCTTC; CDR3aa: CASSISTGEGEQFF
v_gene: TRBV7-6; d_gene: TRBD1; abundance: NA; j_gene: TRBJ2-7; CDR3nt: TGTGCCAGCAGCCAGACAGGGGGCGCCCCAGGGATTGTCGAGCAGTACTTC; CDR3aa: CASSQTGGAPGIVEQYF
v_gene: TRBV2; d_gene: TRBD1; abundance: NA; j_gene: TRBJ1-4; CDR3nt: TGTGCCAGCAGGTCCGGGACAGGGCTTGAAAAACTGTTTTTT; CDR3aa: CASRSGTGLEKLFF
v_gene: TRBV28; d_gene: NA; abundance: NA; j_gene: TRBJ2-7; CDR3nt: TGTGCCAGCAGTTTATTGGCCGGACAAACCGAGCAGTACTTC; CDR3aa: CASSLLAGQTEQYF
v_gene: TRBV27; d_gene: TRBD1; abundance: NA; j_gene: TRBJ2-7; CDR3nt: TGTGCCAGCAGCCATGGCTCCGGGACAGGGTTTTACGAGCAGTACTTC; CDR3aa: CASSHGSGTGFYEQYF
v_gene: TRBV16; d_gene: NA; abundance: NA; j_gene: TRBJ2-1; CDR3nt: TGTGCCAGCAGCCAATCGGGCAGTCTAAGCTCCTACAATGAGCAGTTCTTC; CDR3aa: CASSQSGSLSSYNEQFF
v_gene: TRBV29-1; d_gene: NA; abundance: NA; j_gene: TRBJ2-3; CDR3nt: TGCAGCGTTGACGAGTTTGATACGCAGTATTTT; CDR3aa: CSVDEFDTQYF
v_gene: TRBV27; d_gene: TRBD1; abundance: NA; j_gene: TRBJ1-1; CDR3nt: TGTGCCAGCAGTTCAGGGGGGCGTGTTGAAGCTTTCTTT; CDR3aa: CASSSGGRVEAFF
v_gene: TRBV29-1; d_gene: NA; abundance: NA; j_gene: TRBJ2-1; CDR3nt: TGCAGCGTTGTGAGCCTTTCCCTCTCCTACAATGAGCAGTTCTTC; CDR3aa: CSVVSLSLSYNEQFF
v_gene: TRBV27; d_gene: NA; abundance: NA; j_gene: TRBJ1-2; CDR3nt: TGTGCCAGCAGTTCCAATAGGGGGGCAGCCGGGGACTATGGCTACACCTTC; CDR3aa: CASSSNRGAAGDYGYTF
v_gene: TRBV27; d_gene: NA; abundance: NA; j_gene: TRBJ2-1; CDR3nt: TGTGCCAGCAAAAGGGGGGGAAGCTCCTACAATGAGCAGTTCTTC; CDR3aa: CASKRGGSSYNEQFF
v_gene: TRBV28; d_gene: TRBD2; abundance: NA; j_gene: TRBJ2-7; CDR3nt: TGTGCCAGCCCAGGACTAGCGCAAAAATACGAGCAGTACTTC; CDR3aa: CASPGLAQKYEQYF
v_gene: TRBV27; d_gene: TRBD1; abundance: once; j_gene: TRBJ2-1; CDR3nt: TGTGCCAGCAGCCAAGTTCGGACAGGGGGCTTAGGGACGAATGAGCAGTTCTTC; CDR3aa: CASSQVRTGGLGTNEQFF
v_gene: TRBV28; d_gene: NA; abundance: once; j_gene: TRBJ2-3; CDR3nt: TGTGCCAGCAGTGTCACAGGCAGCACAGATACGCAGTATTTT; CDR3aa: CASSVTGSTDTQYF
v_gene: TRBV11-2; d_gene: TRBD2; abundance: NA; j_gene: TRBJ2-3; CDR3nt: TGTGCCAGCACTAACGTCCTAGCGGGAGAAAGCACAGATACGCAGTATTTT; CDR3aa: CASTNVLAGESTDTQYF
v_gene: TRBV7-2; d_gene: NA; abundance: NA; j_gene: TRBJ2-2; CDR3nt: TGTGCCAGCAGCTTATACACGAACACCGGGGAGCTGTTTTTT; CDR3aa: CASSLYTNTGELFF
v_gene: TRBV19; d_gene: NA; abundance: NA; j_gene: TRBJ1-2; CDR3nt: TGTGCCAGTAGTATGGGGGCTTGGGGCTACACCTTC; CDR3aa: CASSMGAWGYTF
v_gene: TRBV10-3; d_gene: NA; abundance: NA; j_gene: TRBJ2-3; CDR3nt: TGTGCCATCAGTGAATTTGGGCGAAGCACAGATACGCAGTATTTT; CDR3aa: CAISEFGRSTDTQYF
v_gene: TRBV5-4; d_gene: NA; abundance: once; j_gene: TRBJ2-7; CDR3nt: TGTGCCAGCAGCTTGGCCACGAACTTAGAGCAGTACTTC; CDR3aa: CASSLATNLEQYF
v_gene: TRBV7-2; d_gene: TRBD2; abundance: NA; j_gene: TRBJ2-1; CDR3nt: TGTGCCAGCAGCTTACAACGGACTAGCGGGAATGAGCAGTTCTTC; CDR3aa: CASSLQRTSGNEQFF
v_gene: TRBV7-9; d_gene: NA; abundance: once; j_gene: TRBJ2-7; CDR3nt: TGTGCCAGCAGCCACGAGGTCTCCTACGAGCAGTACTTC; CDR3aa: CASSHEVSYEQYF
v_gene: TRBV7-7; d_gene: NA; abundance: NA; j_gene: TRBJ2-7; CDR3nt: TGTGCTAGCAGCTCCCCGAGGGTGGGGTTAGCTGGGTACGAGCAGTACTTC; CDR3aa: CASSSPRVGLAGYEQYF
v_gene: TRBV18; d_gene: NA; abundance: NA; j_gene: TRBJ2-5; CDR3nt: TGTGCCAGCTCACCACCGACTAGGCAAGAGACCCAGTACTTC; CDR3aa: CASSPPTRQETQYF
v_gene: TRBV6-5; d_gene: NA; abundance: NA; j_gene: TRBJ2-7; CDR3nt: TGTGCCAGCAGTTACTTCCCGTTCCAGTACTTC; CDR3aa: CASSYFPFQYF
v_gene: TRBV29-1; d_gene: TRBD1; abundance: NA; j_gene: TRBJ1-2; CDR3nt: TGCAGCGTGTCCGGGACAGAGGAGTTCGATAACTATGGCTACACCTTC; CDR3aa: CSVSGTEEFDNYGYTF
v_gene: TRBV7-9; d_gene: NA; abundance: NA; j_gene: TRBJ2-2; CDR3nt: TGTGCCAGCAGCCCGAGGGACATCCAAACAGGGACCGGGGAGCTGTTTTTT; CDR3aa: CASSPRDIQTGTGELFF
v_gene: TRBV4-1; d_gene: TRBD1; abundance: once; j_gene: TRBJ2-7; CDR3nt: TGCGCCAGCAGCCAAGCCGGGACAGGGAGGTACGAGCAGTACTTC; CDR3aa: CASSQAGTGRYEQYF
v_gene: TRBV5-1; d_gene: NA; abundance: NA; j_gene: TRBJ1-1; CDR3nt: TGCGCCAGCAGTTTGGGGTCGAACACTGAAGCTTTCTTT; CDR3aa: CASSLGSNTEAFF
v_gene: TRBV4-1; d_gene: NA; abundance: NA; j_gene: TRBJ2-3; CDR3nt: TGCGCCAGCAGTTTTAGCACAGATACGCAGTATTTT; CDR3aa: CASSFSTDTQYF